Shown below are 25 T cell receptor beta chains from a single sample sequenced in a study of blood T cells in healthy people across ages. Combining a sample-barcoded 5' primer with a J-beta primer mix, a second PCR ran for about 6 to 12 cycles. MiXCR, applied by TCRdb to the 5' RACE reads, yields one record per CDR3 protein. The data contain fewer than 700,000 distinct CDR3 sequences, 40% to 55% of them singletons. Sequences were obtained from blood. The receptors were gathered from a man older than 75 in good health.

This clonotype was recorded a few times. V and J are TRBV5-1 and TRBJ2-2; perhaps TRBD2 as D (5 bases). This CDR3 is 13 amino acids long. The V gene lost 7 bases and the J gene lost 3 bases, with 10 bases spanning the gap. Germline loops: CDR1 SGHRS, CDR2 YFSETQ. This CDR3 is CASGSEYTGELFF. The DNA of the CDR3 is TGCGCCAGCGGGAGTGAGTACACCGGGGAGCTGTTTTTT.

The J gene is TRBJ1-4, the V gene TRBV6-2 or TRBV6-3; maybe TRBD1 (5 bases). Germline CDR1 MNHEY, CDR2 SVGEGT. There are 13 residues in the CDR3. V lost 6 bases to trimming and J lost 8 bases, with 13 bases between them. The CDR3 nucleotides read TGTGCCAGCAGCCGGGACGGGTACGAAAAACTGTTTTTT. Amino acid sequence: CASSRDGYEKLFF.

The CDR3 here is CASSSAGGFSSYNEQFF. The CDR3 coding sequence is TGTGCCAGCAGCTCGGCGGGAGGGTTTAGCTCCTACAATGAGCAGTTCTTC. This chain uses TRBV7-3 with TRBJ2-1; 9 nucleotides match TRBD2. The CDR3 loop spans 17 amino acids. Germline CDR1 and CDR2: SGHTA and FQGTGA. Trimming took 4 bases from V and 0 from J; bases not matched to a gene: 7.

This clonotype was seen more than once but under ten times. This chain uses TRBV20-1 with TRBJ2-3; D ambiguous. With 0 bases removed from V and 5 bases from J, the gap between germline ends came to 15 bases. Germline V lookup: CDR1 DFQATT, CDR2 SNEGSKA (reference sequence). This CDR3 region has 15 residues. DNA of the CDR3: TGCAGTGCTAGAGATCGCCGTCTGCCCCGAGATACGCAGTATTTT. This codes for CSARDRRLPRDTQYF.

This chain uses TRBV4-2 with TRBJ2-3; TRBD2 matches at 7 bases. The V gene's germline CDR1 is LGHNA and CDR2 YNFKEQ. The CDR3 has 17 amino acids. V shed 1 base, J shed 2 bases, and the junction held 9 bases outside the gene matches. CDR3 amino acids: CASSQGGASGATDTQYF. In DNA form, the CDR3 reads TGTGCCAGCAGCCAAGGAGGAGCCAGCGGGGCCACAGATACGCAGTATTTT.

The chain recombines TRBV9 with TRBJ2-2; a possible D gene is TRBD1 (6 bases). Trimming removed 4 bases from V and 9 bases from J, with 22 bases in between. The germline V gene encodes CDR1 SGDLS and CDR2 YYNGEE. The CDR3 covers 16 residues. The CDR3 protein is CASSPTGTLGTRELFF. The CDR3 DNA reads as TGTGCCAGCAGCCCCACCGGGACACTGGGGACCAGGGAGCTGTTTTTT.

This chain uses TRBV4-2 with TRBJ2-2, with D hard to call. The CDR3 contains 14 residues. Per the germline V gene, CDR1 is LGHNA and CDR2 is YNFKEQ. Deletions cut 1 base from V and 9 bases from J, with 12 bases between. CDR3 sequence: CASSQVSPTWELFF. Here the CDR3 DNA reads TGTGCCAGCAGCCAAGTGAGTCCTACCTGGGAGCTGTTTTTT.

This sequence joins TRBV6-5 and TRBJ2-5; possibly TRBD1 for D (5 bases). Trimming removed 2 bases at V and 8 bases at J, with 18 bases between. This CDR3 region has 15 residues. Germline CDR1 MNHEY, CDR2 SVGAGI. This chain's CDR3 is CASSYAGASTDTQYF. CDR3 nucleotide sequence: TGTGCCAGCAGTTACGCTGGGGCGTCCACCGACACCCAGTACTTC.

The chain has TRBV27 and TRBJ2-3, with D perhaps matching TRBD2 (6 bases). Looked up from germline, CDR1 is MNHEY and CDR2 is SMNVEV (reference sequence). The CDR3 runs to 14 residues. Trimming removed 5 bases from V and 3 bases from J, with 12 bases in between. The CDR3 nucleotides read TGTGCCAGCAGTCGGGGAGGAGAGACAGATACGCAGTATTTT. It specifies CASSRGGETDTQYF.

Ten or more counts support this clonotype. J is TRBJ2-3 and V is TRBV6-6; D is possibly TRBD1 or TRBD2 (5 bases each). Per germline, CDR1 MNHNY and CDR2 SVGAGI (reference sequence). The V and J ends lost 11 bases and 4 bases respectively, with 16 bases between them. The CDR3 has 13 amino acids. CDR3 nucleotide sequence: TGTGCCGTTAAAGGGGAGTGGCCAGATACGCAGTATTTT. Its translation is CAVKGEWPDTQYF.

The chain uses TRBV20-1 and TRBJ2-5, with D perhaps TRBD2 (7 bases). V shed 4 bases and J shed 2 bases, with 14 bases lying between them. In germline, CDR1 is DFQATT, CDR2 SNEGSKA (reference sequence). The CDR3 runs 14 residues. The CDR3 DNA follows: TGCAGTGCTATCCCCGGGGGGCCTCAAGAGACCCAGTACTTC. Protein product: CSAIPGGPQETQYF.

The gene calls are TRBV5-1 and TRBJ2-4, with TRBD2 matching over 15 bases. In germline, CDR1 is SGHRS, CDR2 YFSETQ. Unmatched junction bases numbered 26, after V lost 4 bases and J lost 6 bases. The CDR3 loop spans 23 amino acids. CDR3 region: CASSPIGGSGLAGGHRNLNIQYF. The CDR3 DNA is TGCGCCAGCAGCCCGATCGGAGGGTCGGGACTAGCGGGAGGCCACCGCAACTTAAACATTCAGTACTTC. The whole variable domain, remainder taken from reference TRBV5-1 and TRBJ2-4, is KAGVTQTPRYLIKTRGQQVTLSCSPISGHRSVSWYQQTPGQGLQFLFEYFSETQRNKGNFPGRFSGRQFSNSRSEMNVSTLELGDSALYLCASSPIGGSGLAGGHRNLNIQYFGAGTRLSVL.

Details on this clonotype: This may come from a read error, since a much larger clone is one base off. This chain uses TRBV9 with TRBJ2-1; D might be TRBD2 (6 bases). V lost 3 bases, J lost 4 bases, and 14 bases lay in between. The germline V gene has CDR1 SGDLS and CDR2 YYNGEE. This CDR3 region has 15 residues. DNA for the CDR3: TGTGCCAGCAGCGCAGATGGCGGGGTATACAATGAGCAGTTCTTC. This codes for CASSADGGVYNEQFF.

J is TRBJ1-3 and V is TRBV6-1, with TRBD1 identical over 7 bases. The germline V gene has CDR1 MNHNS and CDR2 SASEGT. CDR3 length equals 17 residues. V trimming: 7 bases; J trimming: 7 bases; junction bases outside the gene matches: 19. This chain's CDR3 is CASTAPTGPGGTNTIYF. The CDR3 bases are TGTGCCAGCACAGCGCCGACAGGGCCAGGAGGAACTAACACCATATATTTT.

The CDR3 bases are TGCAGTGTCGCGCGGGACTCCACCTACGAGCAGTACTTC. Translated, it gives CSVARDSTYEQYF. V gene TRBV20-1 combines with J gene TRBJ2-7, with D possibly matching TRBD2 (6 bases). V was clipped by 7 bases and J by 2 bases, with 15 bases between them. CDR3 size: 13 residues. From germline, CDR1 is DFQATT and CDR2 SNEGSKA (reference sequence).

The chain is built from TRBV7-2 and TRBJ2-2; a weak D match, TRBD1 (6 bases). Germline V CDR1 and CDR2: SGHTA, FQGNSA. The CDR3 loop spans 16 amino acids. V was trimmed by 8 bases and J by 0 bases, leaving 16 bases between them. CDR3 in amino acids: CASGAGTLANTGELFF. DNA of the CDR3: TGTGCCAGCGGCGCCGGGACACTCGCGAACACCGGGGAGCTGTTTTTT. The whole variable domain, remainder taken from reference TRBV7-2 and TRBJ2-2, is GAGVSQSPSNKVTEKGKDVELRCDPISGHTALYWYRQSLGQGLEFLIYFQGNSAPDKSGLPSDRFSAERTGGSVSTLTIQRTQQEDSAVYLCASGAGTLANTGELFFGEGSRLTVL.

In its sample, this clonotype was seen a few times. The V and J genes are TRBV7-3 and TRBJ2-7, with a possible D match to TRBD1 (5 bases). Germline CDR1 is SGHTA and CDR2 is FQGTGA. Trimming removed 5 bases from V and 3 bases from J, with 20 bases in between. This CDR3 is 16 amino acids long. CDR3 amino acids: CASSPHRQTVDYEQYF. CDR3 sequence (DNA): TGTGCCAGCAGCCCGCATCGACAGACCGTCGACTACGAGCAGTACTTC.

V usage is TRBV5-4 and J usage is TRBJ2-3, with D possibly matching TRBD1 (6 bases). The CDR3 contains 15 residues. Germline V gene data show CDR1 as SGHNT and CDR2 as YYREEE (reference sequence). Trimming removed 5 bases from V and 5 bases from J, with 18 bases in between. The chain's CDR3 is CASRRDRLDRDTQYF. CDR3 bases: TGTGCCAGCAGACGCGACAGGCTCGATAGAGATACGCAGTATTTT.

This clonotype was seen a handful of times. The chain has TRBV9 and TRBJ1-2, with 10 bases identical to TRBD1. The V gene end was trimmed by 4 bases and the J gene end by 8 bases; junction bases not matched to a gene: 8. Germline assignment: CDR1 SGDLS and CDR2 YYNGEE. This CDR3 is built from 14 residues. CDR3 sequence reads: CASSTRQGARGYTF. CDR3 coding DNA: TGTGCCAGCAGCACCCGACAGGGGGCTCGAGGCTACACCTTC. Full variable domain (rest looked up from reference TRBV9 and TRBJ1-2): DSGVTQTPKHLITATGQRVTLRCSPRSGDLSVYWYQQSLDQGLQFLIQYYNGEERAKGNILERFSAQQFPDLHSELNLSSLELGDSALYFCASSTRQGARGYTFGSGTRLTVV.

The chain is built from TRBV7-2 and TRBJ2-5; the D gene is possibly TRBD2 (5 bases). Germline V CDR1 and CDR2: SGHTA, FQGNSA. The CDR3 contains 14 residues. V lost 5 bases to trimming and J lost 4 bases, with 14 bases between them. CDR3 loop: CASSLGEVPETQYF. Written as DNA, the CDR3 is TGTGCCAGCAGCCTGGGAGAGGTCCCAGAGACCCAGTACTTC.

This clonotype has a handful of counts. The chain uses TRBV10-2 and TRBJ2-7; a weak D match, TRBD1 (6 bases). V was trimmed by 7 bases and J by 0 bases, leaving 16 bases between them. Germline V CDR1 and CDR2: WSHSY, SAAADI. This CDR3 region has 15 residues. The CDR3 is CASNTDRKSSYEQYF. The CDR3 DNA reads as TGCGCCAGCAATACTGACAGGAAGAGCTCCTACGAGCAGTACTTC.

V and J are TRBV3-1 and TRBJ2-2, with D possibly TRBD2 on 7 matching bases. The germline CDR1 and CDR2 sequences are LGHDT and YNNKEL (reference sequence). This CDR3 is 15 amino acids long. Trimming stripped 4 bases from V and 4 bases from J, with 13 bases between. This CDR3 reads CASSPRGRGTGELFF. The DNA of the CDR3 is TGTGCCAGCAGCCCTAGGGGGAGGGGCACCGGGGAGCTGTTTTTT.

In this sample, this clonotype turned up many times. V usage is TRBV6-6 and J usage is TRBJ2-5; D may be TRBD1 (6 bases). CDR3 length equals 16 residues. V lost 5 bases to trimming and J lost 5 bases, with 21 bases between them. Germline CDR1 is MNHNY and CDR2 is SVGAGI (reference sequence). CDR3: CASSQEGVSYGETQYF. The CDR3 DNA sequence: TGTGCCAGCAGTCAAGAGGGGGTTTCCTACGGGGAGACCCAGTACTTC.

This clonotype showed up just once. The CDR3 loop reads CASSLTLAGRSEQFF. As DNA, the CDR3 is TGTGCCAGCAGCTTAACGTTGGCAGGTCGTAGTGAGCAGTTCTTC. The chain couples TRBV7-3 to TRBJ2-1; D uncertain. V shed 0 bases and J shed 9 bases, with 15 bases lying between them. Per germline, CDR1 SGHTA and CDR2 FQGTGA. The CDR3 has 15 residues.

This clonotype has only a few counts. The DNA for the CDR3 is TGCAGCGTTGAGCAGGGTGCTGGTTTCGAGCAGTACTTC. Translation gives CSVEQGAGFEQYF. This chain joins TRBV29-1 and TRBJ2-5; weak D call: TRBD1 (5 bases). The DNA matches TRBJ2-7 better at its end, which makes the J call doubtful. CDR1 is SQVTM, CDR2 ANQGSEA, per germline. The CDR3 is 13 amino acids.